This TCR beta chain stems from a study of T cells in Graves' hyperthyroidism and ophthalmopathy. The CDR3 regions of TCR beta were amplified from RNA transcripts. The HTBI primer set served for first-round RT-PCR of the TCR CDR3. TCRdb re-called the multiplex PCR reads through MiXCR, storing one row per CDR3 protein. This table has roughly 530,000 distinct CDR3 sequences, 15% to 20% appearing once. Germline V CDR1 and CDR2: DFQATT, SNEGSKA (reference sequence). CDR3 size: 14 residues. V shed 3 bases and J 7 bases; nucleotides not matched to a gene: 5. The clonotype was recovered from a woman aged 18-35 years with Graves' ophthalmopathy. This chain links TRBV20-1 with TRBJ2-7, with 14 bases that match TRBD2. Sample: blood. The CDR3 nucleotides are TGCAGTGCTAGGGGACTAGCGGGAGTAGGGGAGCAGTACTTC. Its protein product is CSARGLAGVGEQYF.